In this sample, the clone carrying this T cell receptor (beta chain) turned up a few times. Its target is not known. The V gene's germline CDR1 is SGHRS and CDR2 YFSETQ. The CDR3 loop spans 16 amino acids. V lost 4 bases and J lost 4, with 19 bases in between. Investigators reverse transcribed all isolated RNA, so they sequenced expressed TCRB transcripts. The protocol was immunoSEQ multiplex PCR, while the TCRdb copy is restricted to in-frame clones and leaves out a portion. The data show some 120,000 clones, with 17% seen just once and around 2.6% held by the top ten. The sample comes from a study of beta chain features in type 1 diabetes. Study-level points and caveats: Type 1 diabetes patients showed a moderate but significant shortening of TCRB CDR3s in all four CD4+ subsets. A potential influence of HLA type upon TCRB rearrangement remained unresolved herein.

The receptor comes from a man between 18 and 29 years old with type 1 diabetes. This sequence joins TRBV5-1 and TRBJ2-3, with D possibly matching TRBD1 (6 bases). What was sequenced was central memory CD4+ T cells from blood. The CDR3 DNA reads TGCGCCAGCAGCCTCCCCAGGGGTGGTGGGCCAGATACGCAGTATTTT. Protein product: CASSLPRGGGPDTQYF.